Below are 5 T cell receptor beta chains sequenced from a single sample in a study of CD8+CD57+ T cells in acquired aplastic anemia. An expansion of CD8+CD57+ cells by flow cytometry had been shown in patients chosen for sequencing. Genomic DNA was employed as the template in profiling TCR beta VDJ and CDR3. TCRdb independently ran MiXCR on the reads; one entry per CDR3 protein. The sample holds hundreds of thousands of distinct CDR3 sequences, about a third seen once. Sample: sorted CD4+, CD8+, or CD8+CD57+ T cells (not recorded which) from PBMCs. The receptors come from a human donor with aplastic anemia.

This clonotype was counted many times. The CDR3 reads CSVTEQGDYGYTF. Written as DNA, the CDR3 is TGCAGCGTGACTGAACAGGGAGACTATGGCTACACCTTC. V and J are TRBV29-1 and TRBJ1-2; a possible D gene is TRBD1 (6 bases). V lost 6 bases and J lost 3, with 14 bases in between. The CDR3 consists of 13 residues. CDR1 is SQVTM, CDR2 ANQGSEA, per germline.

This clonotype was found many times. The V gene is TRBV2, the J gene TRBJ2-7, with a tentative D call TRBD2 (6 bases). With 7 bases removed from V and 3 bases from J, the gap between germline ends came to 22 bases. Germline assignment: CDR1 SNHLY and CDR2 FYNNEI. The CDR3 contains 16 residues. This CDR3 reads CASIPIGSGSYYEQYF. The CDR3, as DNA: TGTGCCAGCATTCCGATTGGTAGCGGCAGCTACTACGAGCAGTACTTC.

This clonotype was recorded a few times. The chain combines TRBV5-8 with TRBJ2-7, with TRBD2 matching 10 bases. The trim removed 4 bases at V and 6 bases at J, leaving 10 bases unmatched. The CDR3 runs to 15 residues. Germline loops: CDR1 SGHTS, CDR2 YDEGEE. CDR3 nucleotides: TGTGCCAGCAGCAAGAGAACTAGCGGGGTTTCCGAGCAGTACTTC. Its translation: CASSKRTSGVSEQYF.

The chain links TRBV2 to TRBJ2-7; TRBD2 agrees at 15 bases. The CDR3 is 16 residues long. Germline loops: CDR1 SNHLY, CDR2 FYNNEI. Trimming at V came to 7 bases and at J to 2 bases, leaving 6 bases not matched to a gene. CDR3 in amino acids: CASKTGLAGGTYEQYF. For the CDR3, the DNA is TGTGCCAGCAAAACGGGACTAGCGGGGGGAACCTACGAGCAGTACTTC. The whole variable domain, filled in from reference TRBV2 and TRBJ2-7, reads EPEVTQTPSHQVTQMGQEVILRCVPISNHLYFYWYRQILGQKVEFLVSFYNNEISEKSEIFDDQFSVERPDGSNFTLKIRSTKLEDSAMYFCASKTGLAGGTYEQYFGPGTRLTVT.

This clonotype was seen only once. The CDR3 carries no conserved terminal phenylalanine or tryptophan, so it likely arises from a read error. The rearrangement links TRBV7-3 to TRBJ2-5; either TRBD1 or TRBD2 may supply D (5 bases each). Germline values: CDR1 SGHTA, CDR2 FQGTGA. The CDR3 totals 13 residues. The germline V and J ends were trimmed by 3 bases and 2 bases, with 7 bases remaining between them. This CDR3 is CASSFGGQETQYL. The CDR3 nucleotides read TGTGCCAGCAGCTTTGGGGGTCAAGAGACCCAGTACCTC.